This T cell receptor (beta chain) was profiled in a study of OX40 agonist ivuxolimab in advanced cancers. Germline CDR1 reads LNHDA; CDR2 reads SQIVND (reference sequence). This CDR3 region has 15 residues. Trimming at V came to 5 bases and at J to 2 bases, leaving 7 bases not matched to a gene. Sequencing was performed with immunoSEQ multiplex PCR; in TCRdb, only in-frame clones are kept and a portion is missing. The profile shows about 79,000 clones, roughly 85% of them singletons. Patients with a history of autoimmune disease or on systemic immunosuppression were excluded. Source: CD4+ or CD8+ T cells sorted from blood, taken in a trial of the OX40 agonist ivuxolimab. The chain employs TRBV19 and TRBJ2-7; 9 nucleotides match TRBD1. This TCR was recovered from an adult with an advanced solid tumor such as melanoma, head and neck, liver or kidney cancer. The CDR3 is CASSRPGQGTYEQYF. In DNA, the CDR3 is TGTGCCAGTAGTCGACCGGGACAGGGAACCTACGAGCAGTACTTC.